These T cell receptor beta chains were read from a single sample in a study of shared clonotypes between healthy human individuals. Produced via immunoSEQ multiplex PCR; TCRdb's table is partial and in-frame only. The table has about 2 million clones, roughly 94% seen once. Sequencing used naive CD4+ T cells sorted from blood. Receptors originate from a man aged 18 to 30 in good health. Both conserved end residues are part of each CDR3. Fields, in order: clone size, J gene, V gene, D gene, CDR3 length, CDR3 protein, CDR3 DNA. A D gene is named only where the DNA matches it firmly. Clone size is stated in some rows and not others, as once, few, many or a class when expanded.

NA | TRBJ1-1 | TRBV28 | NA | 14 | CASSVIQGRAEAFF | TGTGCCAGCAGCGTAATACAGGGTCGGGCTGAAGCTTTCTTT
NA | TRBJ2-3 | TRBV6-5 | NA | 16 | CASSYDGGMGTDTQYF | TGTGCCAGCAGTTACGATGGGGGAATGGGCACAGATACGCAGTATTTT
NA | TRBJ2-1 | TRBV7-2 | TRBD2 | 16 | CASSLKSGRAVYEQFF | TGTGCCAGCAGCCTGAAAAGCGGGAGGGCCGTCTATGAGCAGTTCTTC
NA | TRBJ1-2 | TRBV5-6 | NA | 16 | CASSPNTGRDNYGYTF | TGTGCCAGCAGCCCTAATACAGGGAGGGACAACTATGGCTACACCTTC
NA | TRBJ2-1 | TRBV11-3 | NA | 14 | CASSLVSSANEQFF | TGTGCCAGCAGCTTAGTGTCGTCAGCTAATGAGCAGTTCTTC
NA | TRBJ1-1 | TRBV7-2 | NA | 12 | CASSPGWDKAFF | TGTGCCAGCAGCCCGGGTTGGGACAAAGCTTTCTTT
NA | TRBJ2-7 | TRBV10-1 | NA | 16 | CASNGPAGALSYEQYF | TGCGCCAGCAATGGCCCGGCAGGGGCGCTGTCCTACGAGCAGTACTTC
once | TRBJ2-2 | TRBV5-1 | NA | 21 | CASSGFASPLSRVANTGELFF | TGCGCCAGCAGCGGTTTTGCATCCCCCCTTAGCAGGGTGGCGAACACCGGGGAGCTGTTTTTT
NA | TRBJ2-2 | TRBV2 | NA | 13 | CASKIENTGELFF | TGTGCCAGCAAGATTGAGAACACCGGGGAGCTGTTTTTT
NA | TRBJ1-6 | TRBV2 | TRBD1 | 13 | CASRAGQGGTLHF | TGTGCCAGCAGAGCAGGACAGGGAGGCACCCTCCACTTT
NA | TRBJ2-1 | TRBV6-1 | TRBD1 | 13 | CASNQQGYNEQFF | TGTGCCAGCAATCAACAGGGGTACAATGAGCAGTTCTTC
once | TRBJ1-5 | TRBV7-2 | NA | 13 | CASSFSDGQPQHF | TGTGCCAGCAGCTTTTCCGATGGGCAGCCCCAGCATTTT
NA | TRBJ2-2 | TRBV7-7 | NA | 17 | CASSKWAFGENTGELFF | TGTGCTAGCAGCAAATGGGCTTTTGGGGAGAACACCGGGGAGCTGTTTTTT
NA | TRBJ1-3 | TRBV9 | NA | 14 | CASSVDYSGDTIYF | TGTGCCAGCAGCGTAGACTACTCGGGGGACACCATATATTTT
NA | TRBJ2-3 | TRBV15 | NA | 15 | CATSGESGFTDTQYF | TGTGCCACCAGCGGAGAGTCGGGGTTCACAGATACGCAGTATTTT
NA | TRBJ1-6 | TRBV6-6 | TRBD1 | 14 | CASNPTGGNSPLHF | TGTGCCAGCAACCCGACAGGGGGGAATTCACCCCTCCACTTT
once | TRBJ2-7 | TRBV6-5 | TRBD2 | 15 | CASTKLAGGRYEQYF | TGTGCCAGCACCAAACTAGCGGGAGGGAGATACGAGCAGTACTTC
NA | TRBJ2-5 | TRBV30 | NA | 18 | CAWGLYGVWGSSEETQYF | TGTGCCTGGGGGCTGTACGGGGTGTGGGGATCATCGGAAGAGACCCAGTACTTC
NA | TRBJ2-3 | TRBV30 | NA | 12 | CAWSTSTDTQYF | TGTGCCTGGAGTACTAGCACAGATACGCAGTATTTT
NA | TRBJ1-4 | TRBV4-3 | TRBD1 | 17 | CASSQDLTGQANEKLFF | TGCGCCAGCAGCCAAGATCTGACAGGGCAGGCTAATGAAAAACTGTTTTTT
NA | TRBJ1-4 | TRBV18 | NA | 16 | CASSPPGLATNEKLFF | TGTGCCAGCTCACCACCCGGGCTTGCAACTAATGAAAAACTGTTTTTT
NA | TRBJ1-1 | TRBV15 | NA | 17 | CATSREPGEYGHTEAFF | TGTGCCACCAGCAGGGAGCCCGGGGAATATGGTCACACTGAAGCTTTCTTT
NA | TRBJ2-7 | TRBV7-2 | TRBD1 | 13 | CASSNRGSSEQYF | TGTGCCAGCAGCAACAGGGGAAGTAGCGAGCAGTACTTC
NA | TRBJ2-3 | TRBV11-1 | TRBD2 | 17 | CASSQMVTSGGAATQYF | TGTGCCAGCAGTCAAATGGTAACTAGCGGGGGAGCAGCCACGCAGTATTTT
NA | TRBJ1-1 | TRBV18 | TRBD1 | 14 | CASSSIGTGAKAFF | TGTGCCAGCTCATCGATAGGTACAGGGGCCAAAGCTTTCTTT
NA | TRBJ2-7 | TRBV6-6 | TRBD1 | 14 | CASRLGQGSSEQYF | TGTGCCAGCAGGTTGGGACAGGGGAGCTCCGAGCAGTACTTC
NA | TRBJ2-3 | TRBV6-1 | TRBD1 | 15 | CASSVGGTGSDTQYF | TGTGCCAGCAGTGTTGGGGGGACAGGGTCCGATACGCAGTATTTT
NA | TRBJ2-2 | TRBV4-3 | NA | 15 | CASSGQISNTGELFF | TGCGCCAGCAGCGGGCAGATTTCGAACACCGGGGAGCTGTTTTTT
NA | TRBJ1-1 | TRBV5-1 | TRBD1 | 15 | CASSLRTGAGTEAFF | TGCGCCAGCAGCCTTCGGACAGGGGCAGGGACTGAAGCTTTCTTT
NA | TRBJ2-5 | TRBV4-1 | NA | 14 | CASSQDRGLETQYF | TGCGCCAGCAGCCAAGACCGGGGTTTGGAGACCCAGTACTTC
once | TRBJ2-5 | TRBV5-1 | NA | 15 | CASSLEMVSQETQYF | TGCGCCAGCAGCTTGGAGATGGTCTCGCAAGAGACCCAGTACTTC
NA | TRBJ2-3 | TRBV7-9 | TRBD2 | 15 | CASSLSGQSTDTQYF | TGTGCCAGCAGCCTTAGCGGGCAGAGCACAGATACGCAGTATTTT
NA | TRBJ2-3 | TRBV7-2 | NA | 15 | CASTDRGLVTDTQYF | TGTGCCAGCACCGATAGGGGACTTGTCACAGATACGCAGTATTTT
NA | TRBJ2-3 | TRBV9 | NA | 12 | CASSPITDTQYF | TGTGCCAGCAGCCCCATCACAGATACGCAGTATTTT
NA | TRBJ1-3 | TRBV6-5 | NA | 14 | CASKLRTSGNTIYF | TGTGCCAGCAAACTCCGGACGTCTGGAAACACCATATATTTT
NA | TRBJ1-2 | TRBV27 | TRBD1 | 14 | CASSYYRGVYGYTF | TGTGCCAGCAGTTACTACAGGGGAGTCTATGGCTACACCTTC
once | TRBJ1-1 | TRBV18 | NA | 15 | CASSPSTLMNTEAFF | TGTGCCAGCTCACCGTCGACACTCATGAACACTGAAGCTTTCTTT
NA | TRBJ2-2 | TRBV6-1 | TRBD2 | 15 | CASSELGLASGELFF | TGTGCCAGCAGTGAATTGGGACTAGCGTCCGGGGAGCTGTTTTTT
NA | TRBJ2-7 | TRBV5-1 | NA | 15 | CASIKDRSGLYEQYF | TGCGCCAGCATTAAGGATCGGTCAGGTCTCTACGAGCAGTACTTC